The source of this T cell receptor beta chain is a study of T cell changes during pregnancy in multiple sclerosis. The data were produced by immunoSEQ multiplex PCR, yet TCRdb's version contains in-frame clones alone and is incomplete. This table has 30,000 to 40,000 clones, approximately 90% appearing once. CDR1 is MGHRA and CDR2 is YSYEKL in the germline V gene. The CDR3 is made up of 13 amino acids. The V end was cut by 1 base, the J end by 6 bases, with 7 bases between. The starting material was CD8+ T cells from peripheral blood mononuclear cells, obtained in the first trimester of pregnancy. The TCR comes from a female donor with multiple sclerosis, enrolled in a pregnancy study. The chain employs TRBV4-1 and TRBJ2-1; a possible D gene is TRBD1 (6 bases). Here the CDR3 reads CASSQGTVNEQFF. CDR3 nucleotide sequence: TGCGCCAGCAGCCAAGGGACAGTCAATGAGCAGTTCTTC.